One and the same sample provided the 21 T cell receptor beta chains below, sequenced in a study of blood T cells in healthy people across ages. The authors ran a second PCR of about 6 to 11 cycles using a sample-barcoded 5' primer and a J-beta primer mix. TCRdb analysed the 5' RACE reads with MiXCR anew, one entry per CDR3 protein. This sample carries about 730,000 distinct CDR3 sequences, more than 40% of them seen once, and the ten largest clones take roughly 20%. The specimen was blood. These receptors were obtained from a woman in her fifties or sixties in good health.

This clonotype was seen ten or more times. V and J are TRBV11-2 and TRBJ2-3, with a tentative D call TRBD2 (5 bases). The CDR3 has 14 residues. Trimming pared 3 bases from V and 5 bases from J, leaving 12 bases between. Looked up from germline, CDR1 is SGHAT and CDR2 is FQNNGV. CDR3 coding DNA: TGTGCCAGCAGCTTCCCGAATCGGGGAGATACGCAGTATTTT. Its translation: CASSFPNRGDTQYF.

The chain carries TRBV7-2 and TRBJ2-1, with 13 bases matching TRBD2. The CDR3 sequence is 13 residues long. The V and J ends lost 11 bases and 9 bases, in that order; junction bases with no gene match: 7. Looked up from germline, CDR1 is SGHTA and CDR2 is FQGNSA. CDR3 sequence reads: CAGTGLAGVEQFF. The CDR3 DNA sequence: TGTGCCGGCACCGGACTAGCGGGGGTTGAGCAGTTCTTC.

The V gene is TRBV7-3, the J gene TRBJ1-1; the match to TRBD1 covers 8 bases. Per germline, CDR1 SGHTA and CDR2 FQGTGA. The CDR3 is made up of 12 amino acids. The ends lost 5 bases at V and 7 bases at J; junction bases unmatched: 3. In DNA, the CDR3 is TGTGCCAGCAGCACCGACAGGGGTGAAGCTTTCTTT. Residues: CASSTDRGEAFF. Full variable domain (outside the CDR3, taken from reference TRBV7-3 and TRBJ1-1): GAGVSQTPSNKVTEKGKYVELRCDPISGHTALYWYRQSLGQGPEFLIYFQGTGAADDSGLPNDRFFAVRPEGSVSTLKIQRTERGDSAVYLCASSTDRGEAFFGQGTRLTVV.

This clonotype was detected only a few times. This chain's CDR3 is CASSLGPAGGKNQETQYF. CDR3 nucleotides: TGTGCCAGCAGCTTAGGTCCAGCGGGGGGGAAAAACCAAGAGACCCAGTACTTC. The rearrangement links TRBV7-9 to TRBJ2-5, with TRBD2 identical over 10 bases. CDR3 size: 18 residues. The trim removed 1 base at V and 0 bases at J, leaving 8 bases unmatched. Germline CDR1 is SEHNR and CDR2 is FQNEAQ (reference sequence). The full variable domain, completed using reference TRBV7-9 and TRBJ2-5, is DTGVSQNPRHKITKRGQNVTFRCDPISEHNRLYWYRQTLGQGPEFLTYFQNEAQLEKSRLLSDRFSAERPKGSFSTLEIQRTEQGDSAMYLCASSLGPAGGKNQETQYFGPGTRLLVL.

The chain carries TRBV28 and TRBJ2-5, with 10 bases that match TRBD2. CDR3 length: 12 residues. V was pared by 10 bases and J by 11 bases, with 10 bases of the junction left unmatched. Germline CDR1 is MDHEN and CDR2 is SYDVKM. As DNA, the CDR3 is TGTGCCACACTAGCGGGAACCCGTGAGCAGTACTTC. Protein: CATLAGTREQYF.

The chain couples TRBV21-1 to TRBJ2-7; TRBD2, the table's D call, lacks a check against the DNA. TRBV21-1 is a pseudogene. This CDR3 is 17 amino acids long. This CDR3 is CASSSARLAGTTYEQYF. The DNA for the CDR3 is TGTGCCAGCAGTTCCGCGCGACTAGCGGGAACCACCTACGAGCAGTACTTC.

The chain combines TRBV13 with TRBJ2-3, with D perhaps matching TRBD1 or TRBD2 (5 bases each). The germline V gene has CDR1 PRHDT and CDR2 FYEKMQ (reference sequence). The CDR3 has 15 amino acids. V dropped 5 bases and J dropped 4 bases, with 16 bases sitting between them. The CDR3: CASSPRDLVSDTQYF. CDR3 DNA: TGTGCCAGCAGCCCCCGGGACCTCGTCTCAGATACGCAGTATTTT.

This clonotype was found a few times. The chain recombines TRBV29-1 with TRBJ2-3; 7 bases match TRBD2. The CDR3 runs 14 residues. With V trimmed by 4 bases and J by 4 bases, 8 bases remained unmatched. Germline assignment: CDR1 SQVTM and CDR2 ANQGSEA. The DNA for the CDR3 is TGCAGCGTTGTCGTGGGGGGGGTCGCAGATACGCAGTATTTT. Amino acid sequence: CSVVVGGVADTQYF.

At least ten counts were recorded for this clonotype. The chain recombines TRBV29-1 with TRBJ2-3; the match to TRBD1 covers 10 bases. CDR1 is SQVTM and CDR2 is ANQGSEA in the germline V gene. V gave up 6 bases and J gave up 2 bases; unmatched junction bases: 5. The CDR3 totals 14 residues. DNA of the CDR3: TGCAGCGTCGGGACAGGGGTCGACACAGATACGCAGTATTTT. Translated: CSVGTGVDTDTQYF.

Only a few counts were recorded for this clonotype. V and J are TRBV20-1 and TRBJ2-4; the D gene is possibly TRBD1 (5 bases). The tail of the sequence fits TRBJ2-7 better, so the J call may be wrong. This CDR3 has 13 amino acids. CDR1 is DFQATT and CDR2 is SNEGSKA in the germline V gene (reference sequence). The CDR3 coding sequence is TGCGGTACTTTAGACGCTATCCAGGGCGAGCAGTACTTC. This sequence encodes CGTLDAIQGEQYF.

The DNA for the CDR3 is TGTGCCAGTGGATTGCGAGGGGATACGCAGTATTTT. This codes for CASGLRGDTQYF. The chain has TRBV6-5 and TRBJ2-3; TRBD2 might be the D (5 bases). Germline V gives CDR1 MNHEY, CDR2 SVGAGI. This CDR3 is built from 12 residues. V was shortened by 9 bases and J by 6 bases, with 13 bases between the two germline ends.

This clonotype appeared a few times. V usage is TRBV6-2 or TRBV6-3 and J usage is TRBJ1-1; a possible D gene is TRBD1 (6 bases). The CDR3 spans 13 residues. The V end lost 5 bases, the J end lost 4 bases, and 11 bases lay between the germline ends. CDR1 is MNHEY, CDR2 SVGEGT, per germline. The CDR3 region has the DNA TGTGCCAGCAGTAGGGGGGGAGGCACTGAAGCTTTCTTT. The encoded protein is CASSRGGGTEAFF.

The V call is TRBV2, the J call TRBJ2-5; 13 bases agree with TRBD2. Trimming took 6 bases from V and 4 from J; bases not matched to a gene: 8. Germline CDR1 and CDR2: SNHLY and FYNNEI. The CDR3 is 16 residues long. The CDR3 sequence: CASSLLAGGPGETQYF. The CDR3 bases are TGTGCCAGCAGCTTACTAGCGGGGGGGCCGGGAGAGACCCAGTACTTC.

CDR3 nucleotides: TGCAGTGCTAGATGCGGGGTTTCCTACAATGAGCAGTTCTTC. This codes for CSARCGVSYNEQFF. The V gene is TRBV20-1, the J gene TRBJ2-1; D possibly corresponds to TRBD2 (6 bases). Trimming took 2 bases from V and 1 from J, leaving 9 bases between them. Per the germline V gene, CDR1 is DFQATT and CDR2 is SNEGSKA (reference sequence). The CDR3 is 14 amino acids.

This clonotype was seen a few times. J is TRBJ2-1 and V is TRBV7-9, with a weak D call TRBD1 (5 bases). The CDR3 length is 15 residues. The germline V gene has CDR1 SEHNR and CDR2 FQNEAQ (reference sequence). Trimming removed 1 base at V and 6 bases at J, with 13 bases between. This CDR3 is CASSLVMGQINEQFF. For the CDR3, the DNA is TGTGCCAGCAGCTTAGTAATGGGGCAGATCAATGAGCAGTTCTTC.

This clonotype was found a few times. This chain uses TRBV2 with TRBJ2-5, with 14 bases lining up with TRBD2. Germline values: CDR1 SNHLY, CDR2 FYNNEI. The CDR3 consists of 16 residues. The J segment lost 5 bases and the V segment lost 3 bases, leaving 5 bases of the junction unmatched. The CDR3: CASSEGTSGRRETQYF. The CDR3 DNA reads TGTGCCAGCAGTGAGGGGACTAGCGGGAGAAGGGAGACCCAGTACTTC.

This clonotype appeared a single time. CDR3 sequence (DNA): TGTGCCAGCAGACCCGGACGGACTAGCAATCAGCCCCAGCATTTT. Amino acids: CASRPGRTSNQPQHF. The chain uses TRBV11-2 and TRBJ1-5; D remains ambiguous. The germline CDR1 and CDR2 sequences are SGHAT and FQNNGV. CDR3 length equals 15 residues. V shed 6 bases and J shed 0 bases, with 12 bases lying between them.

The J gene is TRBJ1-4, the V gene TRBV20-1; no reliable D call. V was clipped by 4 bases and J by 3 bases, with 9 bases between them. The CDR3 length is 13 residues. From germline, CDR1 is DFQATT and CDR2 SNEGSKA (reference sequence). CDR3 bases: TGCAGTGCTATTTGGGGATCTAATGAAAAACTGTTTTTT. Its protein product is CSAIWGSNEKLFF.

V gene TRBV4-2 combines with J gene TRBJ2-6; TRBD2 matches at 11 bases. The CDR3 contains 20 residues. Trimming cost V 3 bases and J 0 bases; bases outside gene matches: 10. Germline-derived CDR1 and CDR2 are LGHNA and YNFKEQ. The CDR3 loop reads CASSQASGLADASGANVLTF. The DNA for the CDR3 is TGTGCCAGCAGCCAGGCTTCGGGACTAGCGGACGCCTCTGGGGCCAACGTCCTGACTTTC.

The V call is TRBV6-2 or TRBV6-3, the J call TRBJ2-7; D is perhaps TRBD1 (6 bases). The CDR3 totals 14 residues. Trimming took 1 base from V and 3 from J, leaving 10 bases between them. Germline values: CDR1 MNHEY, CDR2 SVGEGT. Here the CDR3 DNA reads TGTGCCAGCAGTTACTTCGGGACACTCTACGAGCAGTACTTC. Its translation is CASSYFGTLYEQYF.

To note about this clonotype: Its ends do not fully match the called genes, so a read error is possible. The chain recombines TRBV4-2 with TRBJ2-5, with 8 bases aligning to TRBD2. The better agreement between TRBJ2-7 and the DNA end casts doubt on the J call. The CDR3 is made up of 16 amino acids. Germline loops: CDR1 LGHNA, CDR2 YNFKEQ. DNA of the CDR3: TGTGCCGGCAGCCAAGAAGGGAGCTCCGGGGGGGTCGAGCAGTACTTC. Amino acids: CAGSQEGSSGGVEQYF.